This TCR beta chain emerged from a study of CD8 T cells in Susac syndrome. Study-level background: Patients with Susac syndrome had blood drawn and were at that point therapy-naive, on corticosteroids, or on intravenous immunoglobulin alone.

The V segment lost 0 bases and the J segment 4 bases; nucleotides outside the gene matches: 8. Germline CDR1 is SGHDT and CDR2 is YYEEEE. The CDR3 has 16 residues. With random hexamers, reverse transcription was performed on about 0.5 to 1 ug of RNA. TCRdb re-analysed the immunoSEQ multiplex PCR reads in MiXCR, keeping a single row per CDR3 protein. This repertoire shows around 170,000 distinct CDR3 sequences, almost 96% found once; its top ten account for 0.09% to 0.1%. The TCR originated in a human donor with Susac syndrome. The chain carries TRBV5-6 and TRBJ2-5; 8 bases are shared with TRBD1. Sequencing used CD4+ T cells from PBMCs. The CDR3, as DNA: TGTGCCAGCAGCTTGGCCGGCAGGGGGCGGGTAGAGACCCAGTACTTC. It translates to CASSLAGRGRVETQYF. Based on the CDR3 plus reference TRBV5-6 and TRBJ2-5, the full variable domain is DAGVTQSPTHLIKTRGQQVTLRCSPKSGHDTVSWYQQALGQGPQFIFQYYEEEERQRGNFPDRFSGHQFPNYSSELNVNALLLGDSALYLCASSLAGRGRVETQYFGPGTRLLVL.